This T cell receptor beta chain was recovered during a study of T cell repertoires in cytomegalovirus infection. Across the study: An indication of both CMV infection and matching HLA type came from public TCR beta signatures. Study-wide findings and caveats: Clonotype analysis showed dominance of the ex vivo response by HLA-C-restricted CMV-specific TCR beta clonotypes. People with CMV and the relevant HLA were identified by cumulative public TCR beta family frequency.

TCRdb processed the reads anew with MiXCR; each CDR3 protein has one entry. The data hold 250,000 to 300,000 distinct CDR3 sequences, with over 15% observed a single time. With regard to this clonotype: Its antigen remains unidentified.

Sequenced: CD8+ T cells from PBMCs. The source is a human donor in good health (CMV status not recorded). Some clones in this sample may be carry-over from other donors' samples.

CDR3 loop: CASTPREQGEFYEQYF. The DNA for the CDR3 is TGTGCCAGCACGCCGAGGGAGCAGGGGGAATTCTACGAGCAGTACTTC. The chain joins TRBV2 to TRBJ2-7; 7 bases map to TRBD1. The V segment lost 7 bases and the J segment 3 bases; nucleotides outside the gene matches: 15. This CDR3 has 16 residues. Germline lookup yields CDR1 SNHLY and CDR2 FYNNEI.